These 7 T cell receptor beta chains were all obtained from the same sample, sequenced in a study of identical twins. Via MiXCR, TCRdb re-called the 5' RACE reads, giving one row per CDR3 protein. The sample carries around 280,000 distinct CDR3 sequences, less than 9% recorded once. Separately, the same data were catalogued under a study of yellow fever vaccine responses in identical twins.

Sample: memory (CD45RO+) T cells sorted from blood. These receptors were taken from a woman younger than 30 in good health.

The chain carries TRBV5-4 and TRBJ2-3, with 7 bases aligning to TRBD1. Per germline, CDR1 SGHNT and CDR2 YYREEE (reference sequence). This CDR3 contains 14 residues. V shed 1 base and J 5 bases; nucleotides not matched to a gene: 4. CDR3 loop: CASSLTGVGDTQYF. As DNA, the CDR3 is TGTGCCAGCAGCTTGACAGGGGTAGGAGATACGCAGTATTTT.

Worth noting for this clonotype: Its ends do not fully match the called genes, so a read error is possible. The chain employs TRBV6-1 and TRBJ2-7; D is ambiguous. CDR1 is MNHNS, CDR2 SASEGT, per germline. The length of the CDR3 is 12 residues. CDR3 sequence: CASSDTPLEKYF. The CDR3 DNA follows: TGTGCCAGCAGTGATACCCCCCTCGAGAAGTACTTC.

In this sample, this clonotype turned up a few times. V and J are TRBV11-2 and TRBJ2-1, with D possibly TRBD2 on 5 matching bases. Trimming shortened V by 2 bases and J by 6 bases, and 14 bases separated the two germline ends. The CDR3 spans 15 residues. CDR1 is SGHAT and CDR2 is FQNNGV in the germline V gene. CDR3 sequence reads: CASSLNGIRGNEQFF. Here the CDR3 DNA reads TGTGCCAGCAGCTTAAACGGGATACGCGGCAATGAGCAGTTCTTC.

This clonotype was recorded many times. The V gene is TRBV7-9, the J gene TRBJ1-1, with unresolved D. Trimming pared 4 bases from V and 5 bases from J, leaving 11 bases between. The CDR3 contains 13 residues. Germline CDR1 is SEHNR and CDR2 is FQNEAQ (reference sequence). The CDR3 loop reads CASSSGVRTEAFF. The CDR3 DNA reads TGTGCCAGCAGCTCCGGGGTGAGAACTGAAGCTTTCTTT.

In its sample, this clonotype was seen many times. V is TRBV4-1 and J is TRBJ1-1, with unresolved D. The CDR3 extends over 16 amino acids. Germline V gene lookup returns CDR1 MGHRA and CDR2 YSYEKL. V lost 0 bases, J lost 1 base, and 12 bases lay in between. The CDR3 sequence: CASSQDFFQENTEAFF. CDR3 bases: TGCGCCAGCAGCCAAGATTTTTTCCAGGAGAACACTGAAGCTTTCTTT.

Note on this clonotype: A read error may be the cause here, since a much bigger clone is one base away. The J gene is TRBJ2-1, the V gene TRBV7-8, with D hard to call. CDR3 length: 15 amino acids. Germline V gene sequence: CDR1 SGHVS, CDR2 FQNEAQ. The CDR3 sequence: CASNLKVPRRDEQFF. Written as DNA, the CDR3 is TGTGCCAGCAACTTAAAAGTCCCAAGGCGTGATGAGCAGTTCTTC.

The CDR3 loop reads CASSLIGRVPNTEAFF. The CDR3 region has the DNA TGTGCCAGCAGCCTGATTGGGAGGGTCCCGAACACTGAAGCTTTCTTT. The V and J genes are TRBV5-5 and TRBJ1-1; the D is unclear. The CDR3 has 16 amino acids. Per germline, CDR1 SGHKS and CDR2 YYEKEE (reference sequence). V lost 4 bases, J lost 1 base, and 17 bases lay in between.